The rows below give T cell receptor beta chains drawn from one sample of a study of T cell responses to AZD1222 COVID-19 vaccine. Assay used: immunoSEQ multiplex PCR; TCRdb lists only in-frame clones, some missing. This table has approximately 100,000 clones, about 89% appearing once. Sample: peripheral blood, taken 28 days after the second AZD1222 dose. These receptor sequences come from an adult who received the AZD1222 COVID-19 vaccine. The CDR3 runs from the conserved cysteine through the conserved F or W. D genes are given only for firm matches. A row's size may be missing; if present it is once, few, many or a size class.

J: TRBJ1-1; D: .; size: once; V: TRBV2; length: 15; CDR3: CASRARDLGRTEAFF; DNA: TGTGCCAGCAGAGCCCGTGACCTAGGTAGAACTGAAGCTTTCTTT
J: TRBJ1-3; D: .; size: .; V: TRBV7-2; length: 17; CDR3: CASSAGDAKRAGNTIYF; DNA: TGTGCCAGCAGCGCCGGGGACGCAAAGCGGGCTGGAAACACCATATATTTT
J: TRBJ1-3; D: .; size: .; V: TRBV3-1/TRBV3-2; length: 16; CDR3: CASSQQPGGSGNTIYF; DNA: TGTGCCAGCAGCCAACAGCCAGGAGGCTCTGGAAACACCATATATTTT
J: TRBJ2-2; D: .; size: .; V: TRBV6-5; length: 16; CDR3: CASSYSGRSNTGELFF; DNA: TGTGCCAGCAGTTACTCAGGGAGGTCGAACACCGGGGAGCTGTTTTTT
J: TRBJ2-1; D: .; size: .; V: TRBV15; length: 12; CDR3: CATSGRTVEQFF; DNA: TGTGCCACCAGCGGTCGGACGGTTGAGCAGTTCTTC
J: TRBJ2-3; D: .; size: .; V: TRBV24-1; length: 14; CDR3: CATSDSTSTDTQYF; DNA: TGTGCCACCAGTGATTCGACAAGCACAGATACGCAGTATTTT
J: TRBJ2-1; D: TRBD1; size: .; V: TRBV5-1; length: 17; CDR3: CASSLERGGQGGNEQFF; DNA: TGCGCCAGCAGCTTGGAGAGGGGTGGACAGGGAGGCAATGAGCAGTTCTTC
J: TRBJ2-7; D: TRBD1; size: .; V: TRBV29-1; length: 13; CDR3: CSVEKGTGPEQYF; DNA: TGCAGCGTTGAAAAGGGGACAGGGCCCGAGCAGTACTTC
J: TRBJ1-2; D: .; size: .; V: TRBV7-3; length: 13; CDR3: CASSPDRNYGYTF; DNA: TGTGCCAGCAGCCCAGACAGGAACTATGGCTACACCTTC
J: TRBJ2-2; D: .; size: .; V: TRBV6-5; length: 14; CDR3: CASKVQQNTGELFF; DNA: TGTGCCAGCAAAGTACAGCAGAACACCGGGGAGCTGTTTTTT